Sequencing of this T cell receptor beta chain was carried out in a study of T cells expressing NK-cell markers. Study information: Of eight sequenced donors, seven were HCMV-seropositive and one HCMV-seronegative.

Study observations and caveats: In a group of about six donors, dominant NKG2C+ clonotypes represented about 1.0-7.5% of CD8+ T cells.

Of note for this clonotype: Its antigen is unidentified.

This CDR3 region has 12 residues. Germline V gene lookup returns CDR1 MNHNY and CDR2 SVGAGI (reference sequence). No DNA is given; TCRdb re-called the 5' RACE reads and lists each CDR3 protein once. Its clone listing holds approximately 380,000 distinct CDR3 sequences. The V call is TRBV6-6, the J call TRBJ2-7. This sequence was found in a man between 18 and 69 years old in good health. The sequenced sample was blood T cells: a sorted CD56 or NKG2C T cell subset, CD4+ or CD8+ T cells, or bulk PBMC T cells (not recorded which). CDR3 sequence: CASSYAGLAQYF.